This T cell receptor (beta chain) was profiled in a study of radiotherapy plus CTLA-4 blockade in lung cancer. The overall study: Objective responses occurred in 15% to 20% of patients; 31% had disease control.

Repertoires were generated with immunoSEQ multiplex PCR, while TCRdb's copy carries only in-frame clones and drops some. This sample has tens of thousands of clones; around 79% occur once, and the top ten carry approximately 8.9%. CDR1 and CDR2 from the germline V gene are MNHEY and SVGAGI. Trimming stripped 6 bases from V and 7 bases from J, with 13 bases between. The CDR3 consists of 13 residues. The rearrangement uses TRBV6-5 and TRBJ2-1; D call uncertain. The receptor comes from a human donor with non-small cell lung cancer who had stable disease on radiotherapy plus ipilimumab. This specimen consisted of peripheral blood, obtained from a patient treated with radiotherapy plus ipilimumab. The CDR3: CASREGFRNEQFF. The CDR3, as DNA: TGTGCCAGCAGGGAAGGTTTTCGGAATGAGCAGTTCTTC.